The clone carrying this T cell receptor (beta chain) was counted between two and nine times. The antigen is not known. J lost 2 bases, V lost 9 bases, and 4 bases had no gene match. CDR1 SGHRS and CDR2 YFSETQ come from the germline V gene. This CDR3 contains 14 residues. The data are from a study of STAT5B mutations in CD4+ large granular lymphocyte leukemia. Original handling: A productive frequency of 2.59 x 10-5 was the lowest detectable. Measured with immunoSEQ multiplex PCR; TCRdb has only the in-frame clones, and not every one. D and trimming were read from the DNA, whereas the V and J calls and clone size are those reported in that table. The sample includes almost 30,000 clones, roughly three quarters of them seen just once. Study-level results: Main leukemic clonotypes were patient-specific, but roughly 23% appeared at low frequency elsewhere. Top patient clones used TRBV06 genes more often: 8/27 versus 2/35 in controls. Without putative leukemic clones, patient CD4-sorted repertoires remained more clonal than healthy CD4+ repertoires.

Sequences were obtained from CD4+ T cells from blood buffy coats. The V call is TRBV5-1, the J call TRBJ2-5; TRBD2 agrees at 13 bases. The TCR originated in a human donor in good health. The CDR3, as DNA: TGCGCCACCACGACTAGCGGGGGGCAAGAGACCCAGTACTTC. It codes for CATTTSGGQETQYF.